These 22 T cell receptor beta chains were sequenced from one sample in a study of a mutant IDH1 vaccine in newly diagnosed glioma. Time point given: week 5, during vaccination. Every single dose of the vaccine, 300 ug of mutant IDH1 20-mer peptide, came with topical imiquimod. Assay: immunoSEQ multiplex PCR; the TCRdb copy retains only in-frame clones and omits some. This sample has over 45,000 clones, with roughly 80% found just once. No antigen has been assigned to these receptors. Source: PBMCs, taken from a glioma patient whose treatment included an IDH1 peptide vaccine. The receptors were sampled from a woman between 50 and 59 years old with glioma.

The chain couples TRBV18 to TRBJ2-2; D gene uncertain. This CDR3 is built from 15 residues. Trimming stripped 3 bases from V and 0 bases from J, with 8 bases between. Looked up from germline, CDR1 is KGHSH and CDR2 is LQKENI. CDR3 amino acids: CASSPLRTNTGELFF. DNA of the CDR3: TGTGCCAGCTCACCGCTACGAACGAACACCGGGGAGCTGTTTTTT. The variable domain in full, completed from reference TRBV18 and TRBJ2-2, reads NAGVMQNPRHLVRRRGQEARLRCSPMKGHSHVYWYRQLPEEGLKFMVYLQKENIIDESGMPKERFSAEFPKEGPSILRIQQVVRGDSAAYFCASSPLRTNTGELFFGEGSRLTVL.

The rearrangement uses TRBV6-1 and TRBJ2-2; D may be TRBD1 (5 bases). This CDR3 has 15 amino acids. Trimming cost V 3 bases and J 0 bases, with 8 bases left between them. In germline, CDR1 is MNHNS, CDR2 SASEGT. CDR3 sequence: CASSEDTANTGELFF. In nucleotides, the CDR3 is TGTGCCAGCAGTGAGGACACCGCGAACACCGGGGAGCTGTTTTTT.

This clone was detected only a few times. The chain links TRBV4-2 to TRBJ2-7, with 10 nucleotides matching TRBD2. V shed 4 bases, J shed 6 bases, and the junction held 9 bases outside the gene matches. The CDR3 extends over 15 amino acids. Germline V lookup: CDR1 LGHNA, CDR2 YNFKEQ. Written as DNA, the CDR3 is TGTGCCAGCAGCCGGTCGGGACTAGCGTCAGCCGAGCAGTACTTC. Amino acid sequence: CASSRSGLASAEQYF.

The chain uses TRBV27 and TRBJ1-2; TRBD1 might be the D (6 bases). This CDR3 region has 13 residues. Germline CDR1 reads MNHEY; CDR2 reads SMNVEV (reference sequence). Trimming cost V 5 bases and J 4 bases, with 11 bases left between them. CDR3 amino acids: CASSRTGIYGYTF. The DNA of the CDR3 is TGTGCCAGCAGTAGAACAGGGATCTATGGCTACACCTTC.

The rearrangement uses TRBV4-3 and TRBJ1-1, with D hard to call. CDR1 is LGHNA and CDR2 is YSLEER in the germline V gene. The CDR3 spans 14 residues. Trimming stripped 1 base from V and 1 base from J, with 7 bases between. DNA for the CDR3: TGCGCCAGCAGCCAAGGCTATGGGAACACTGAAGCTTTCTTT. It yields the protein CASSQGYGNTEAFF.

The J gene is TRBJ1-1, the V gene TRBV7-9; tentative D call: TRBD1 (5 bases). The ends were cut back, 4 bases at V and 4 bases at J, with 16 bases in the middle. Germline lookup yields CDR1 SEHNR and CDR2 FQNEAQ (reference sequence). The CDR3 totals 15 residues. CDR3 bases: TGTGCCAGCAGCTCGCTGTGGACACCGGGCACTGAAGCTTTCTTT. Translating gives CASSSLWTPGTEAFF.

The chain joins TRBV14 to TRBJ1-5; possibly TRBD1 for D (6 bases). V shed 5 bases and J shed 7 bases, with 9 bases lying between them. CDR1 and CDR2 from the germline V gene are SGHDN and FVKESK. The CDR3 runs 12 residues. CDR3 in amino acids: CASSNGQQPQHF. The DNA of the CDR3 is TGTGCCAGCAGCAACGGACAGCAGCCCCAGCATTTT.

The rearrangement joins TRBV7-9 to TRBJ2-7; 7 nucleotides match TRBD1. Per germline, CDR1 SEHNR and CDR2 FQNEAQ (reference sequence). This CDR3 is 15 amino acids long. The V gene end was trimmed by 8 bases and the J gene end by 3 bases; junction bases not matched to a gene: 13. The CDR3 loop is CASAPGTEGVYEQYF. For the CDR3, the DNA is TGTGCCAGCGCCCCCGGGACAGAGGGGGTCTACGAGCAGTACTTC.

The J gene is TRBJ1-4, the V gene TRBV6-1; TRBD1 matches 9 bases. V lost 3 bases and J lost 10; bases outside the gene matches: 0. Per germline, CDR1 MNHNS and CDR2 SASEGT. CDR3 length equals 12 residues. CDR3 region: CASSEDRGKLFF. CDR3 nucleotide sequence: TGTGCCAGCAGTGAGGACAGGGGAAAACTGTTTTTT.

The chain has TRBV10-3 and TRBJ1-3; D possibly corresponds to TRBD1 (5 bases). The CDR3 has 14 residues. Germline CDR1 ENHRY, CDR2 SYGVKD. V lost 7 bases to trimming and J lost 2 bases, with 12 bases between them. CDR3 protein: CAINTQEAGNTIYF. The CDR3 nucleotides are TGTGCCATCAATACACAGGAGGCTGGAAACACCATATATTTT.

The chain links TRBV5-6 to TRBJ2-7; either TRBD1 or TRBD2 may supply D (5 bases each). The CDR3 covers 15 residues. Trimming shortened V by 0 bases and J by 0 bases, and 10 bases separated the two germline ends. Germline V gene lookup returns CDR1 SGHDT and CDR2 YYEEEE. CDR3 amino acids: CASSLGWGSSYEQYF. The CDR3 nucleotides read TGTGCCAGCAGCTTGGGTTGGGGGAGCTCCTACGAGCAGTACTTC.

The chain has TRBV28 and TRBJ2-7; maybe TRBD2 (5 bases). The ends were cut back, 3 bases at V and 6 bases at J, with 9 bases in the middle. The CDR3 runs 12 residues. Germline V gene lookup returns CDR1 MDHEN and CDR2 SYDVKM. CDR3 region: CASSFEGSEQYF. CDR3 DNA sequence: TGTGCCAGCAGTTTCGAGGGTTCCGAGCAGTACTTC.

V and J are TRBV10-2 and TRBJ1-3; D gene uncertain. CDR1 is WSHSY, CDR2 SAAADI, per germline. The CDR3 totals 13 residues. V was clipped by 3 bases and J by 4 bases, with 7 bases between them. The CDR3 DNA is TGCGCCAGCAGTGAAATTTCCGGAAACACCATATATTTT. Its protein is CASSEISGNTIYF.

This clone occurred once. This chain links TRBV18 with TRBJ2-5, with 7 positions matching TRBD1. Germline V CDR1 and CDR2: KGHSH, LQKENI. Germline trimming cut 3 bases from V and 10 bases from J; bases unmatched to any gene: 5. The CDR3 is 12 residues long. The CDR3 DNA reads as TGTGCCAGCTCACCCGGGACAGACCTCCAGTACTTC. Translating gives CASSPGTDLQYF.

The gene calls are TRBV28 and TRBJ1-1; TRBD1 aligns across 8 bases. V shed 8 bases and J 4 bases; nucleotides not matched to a gene: 12. This CDR3 has 15 residues. Per the germline V gene, CDR1 is MDHEN and CDR2 is SYDVKM. The CDR3 spells CASLATGTGLTEAFF. The CDR3 DNA is TGTGCCAGCCTGGCCACCGGGACAGGCCTCACTGAAGCTTTCTTT. Together with reference TRBV28 and TRBJ1-1, the CDR3 gives the full variable domain: DVKVTQSSRYLVKRTGEKVFLECVQDMDHENMFWYRQDPGLGLRLIYFSYDVKMKEKGDIPEGYSVSREKKERFSLILESASTNQTSMYLCASLATGTGLTEAFFGQGTRLTVV.

The chain links TRBV9 to TRBJ1-2, with D possibly being TRBD1 (5 bases). CDR1 is SGDLS and CDR2 is YYNGEE in the germline V gene. V gave up 4 bases and J gave up 2 bases, with 15 bases separating them. This CDR3 has 15 amino acids. CDR3: CASSRDLITNYGYTF. The CDR3 DNA sequence: TGTGCCAGCAGCAGGGACCTCATCACCAACTATGGCTACACCTTC.

The chain recombines TRBV5-1 with TRBJ2-7; TRBD1 matches 10 bases. V dropped 3 bases and J dropped 0; count of bases not matched to a gene: 3. The CDR3 covers 15 residues. Germline CDR1 and CDR2: SGHRS and YFSETQ. The CDR3 protein is CASSSRDRGSYEQYF. The CDR3 DNA follows: TGCGCCAGCAGCTCTAGGGACAGGGGCTCCTACGAGCAGTACTTC.

The rearrangement uses TRBV7-3 and TRBJ2-3; D gene unclear. This CDR3 spans 14 amino acids. The germline CDR1 and CDR2 sequences are SGHTA and FQGTGA. Trimming left V 2 bases short and J 0 bases short, with 6 bases between. The CDR3 loop reads CASSLGPSTDTQYF. As DNA, the CDR3 is TGTGCCAGCAGCTTAGGGCCTAGCACAGATACGCAGTATTTT.

The chain joins TRBV19 to TRBJ1-6, with D possibly TRBD1 on 5 matching bases. CDR1 is LNHDA, CDR2 SQIVND, per germline (reference sequence). The CDR3 has 15 residues. Trimming took off 5 bases at V and 6 bases at J, with 14 bases between the two ends. CDR3 DNA sequence: TGTGCCAGTAGTGGCCGGGACCGACCTAATTCACCCCTCCACTTT. It encodes CASSGRDRPNSPLHF.

This chain links TRBV19 with TRBJ1-5; 8 bases agree with TRBD1. CDR1 LNHDA and CDR2 SQIVND come from the germline V gene (reference sequence). V shed 5 bases and J 2 bases; nucleotides not matched to a gene: 8. The CDR3 loop spans 16 amino acids. Written as DNA, the CDR3 is TGTGCCAGTAGTGGCGTCAGGGGGCAACGCAATCAGCCCCAGCATTTT. This translates into CASSGVRGQRNQPQHF.

This sequence joins TRBV5-1 and TRBJ1-6; 9 bases are shared with TRBD1. V gave up 4 bases and J gave up 11 bases; unmatched junction bases: 13. The CDR3 runs to 16 residues. Germline assignment: CDR1 SGHRS and CDR2 YFSETQ. In DNA, the CDR3 is TGCGCCAGCAGCCCTGCCCAAGGGACAGGGTCGCCACCCCTCCACTTT. Amino acids: CASSPAQGTGSPPLHF.

The J gene is TRBJ1-5, the V gene TRBV15; D is unclear. Germline loops: CDR1 LNHNV, CDR2 YYDKDF (reference sequence). The CDR3 is 14 amino acids. Between the trimmed V and J ends, which lost 0 bases and 6 bases, there was a span of 9 bases. CDR3 DNA: TGTGCCACCAGCAGAGATCGCAACCTTCAGCCCCAGCATTTT. Translation gives CATSRDRNLQPQHF. Full variable domain (rest looked up from reference TRBV15 and TRBJ1-5): DAMVIQNPRYQVTQFGKPVTLSCSQTLNHNVMYWYQQKSSQAPKLLFHYYDKDFNNEADTPDNFQSRRPNTSFCFLDIRSPGLGDTAMYLCATSRDRNLQPQHFGDGTRLSIL.